The entry below describes one T cell receptor (beta chain). The data were obtained in a study of Ad26.COV2.S vaccination and SARS-CoV-2 variants. Study in general: Doses of Ad26.COV2.S were injected into muscle once or twice, 56 days apart.

The CDR3 length is 14 residues. V lost 5 bases and J lost 7; bases outside the gene matches: 6. Germline lookup yields CDR1 LNHDA and CDR2 SQIVND (reference sequence). Described treatment: roughly 20 received Ad26.COV2.S at low or high dose, single or two shots; five or six received placebo; per-sample allocation not given. Collection of the samples took place on day 63 after the first injection of vaccine or placebo. This table comes from immunoSEQ multiplex PCR, and its TCRdb copy is limited to in-frame clones, with some not included. Of fewer than 400,000 clones listed, roughly nine tenths are singletons.

Specimen: peripheral blood, collected in a trial of Ad26.COV2.S vaccine versus placebo. This sequence was found in a person aged 18 to 65 who received the Ad26.COV2.S COVID-19 vaccine or a placebo. J is TRBJ1-4 and V is TRBV19; 8 bases agree with TRBD1. The DNA of the CDR3 is TGTGCCAGTAGTGCGCCAGGGGGCGTTGAAAAACTGTTTTTT. It encodes CASSAPGGVEKLFF.